This T cell receptor (beta chain) was sequenced for a study of graft-versus-host responses after intestinal transplantation. Overall study: Multivisceral, liver-intestinal, or isolated intestinal transplants were given to recipients.

In the case of this clone: The target antigen is unknown.

Study observations and caveats: GvH clones appeared in recipient marrow, some first in ileum or blood.

TCRdb's table, derived via immunoSEQ multiplex PCR, lists solely in-frame clones and lacks some. The table shows roughly 100,000 clones, with under 95% occurring only once. The source was unstimulated CD8+ T cells sorted from spleen or lymph node cells, collected before transplant. This TCR was sampled from a human donor who was the organ donor for an intestinal transplant.

DNA for the CDR3: TGTGCCAGCAGCTTGGCCTCTAGCGGAGGGGGCACAGATACGCAGTATTTT. Its translation: CASSLASSGGGTDTQYF. The chain couples TRBV5-6 to TRBJ2-3; 7 positions agree with TRBD2. CDR3 length: 17 residues. The V and J ends lost 0 bases and 1 base, in that order; junction bases with no gene match: 8. In germline, CDR1 is SGHDT, CDR2 YYEEEE.